These 23 T cell receptor beta chains share one sample of origin, sequenced in a study of blood T cell repertoires in COVID-19. The assay was immunoSEQ multiplex PCR, and TCRdb's table has in-frame clones only and misses some. Among some 210,000 clones, roughly 81% were seen once, and the ten largest hold about 7.3%. The sample consisted of peripheral blood. Every receptor here comes from a woman aged 45-65 years with active or convalescent COVID-19.

The V and J genes are TRBV6-1 and TRBJ1-2; a possible D gene is TRBD1 (5 bases). Trimming left V 3 bases short and J 3 bases short, with 14 bases between. The CDR3 has 15 amino acids. CDR1 and CDR2 from the germline V gene are MNHNS and SASEGT. The CDR3 DNA is TGTGCCAGCAGTGACACACAAGCAGGGTACTATGGCTACACCTTC. Encoded protein: CASSDTQAGYYGYTF.

The chain combines TRBV6-6 with TRBJ2-1; 15 positions agree with TRBD2. Germline trimming cut 5 bases from V and 5 bases from J; bases unmatched to any gene: 10. Germline V gene data show CDR1 as MNHNY and CDR2 as SVGAGI (reference sequence). This CDR3 comprises 18 residues. The CDR3 sequence: CASSPRTSGGAGDNEQFF. CDR3 DNA sequence: TGTGCCAGCAGTCCAAGGACTAGCGGGGGGGCTGGGGACAATGAGCAGTTCTTC.

The rearrangement joins TRBV2 to TRBJ2-3; 10 bases line up with TRBD2. J was trimmed by 0 bases and V by 5 bases; bases with no gene match: 5. Germline loops: CDR1 SNHLY, CDR2 FYNNEI. This CDR3 has 16 residues. In DNA, the CDR3 is TGTGCCAGCAGTAAGCGAGCGGGGGGGAGCACAGATACGCAGTATTTT. Translating gives CASSKRAGGSTDTQYF.

This CDR3 is CASSILGATNEKLFF. Here the CDR3 DNA reads TGTGCCAGTAGTATTCTGGGAGCAACTAATGAAAAACTGTTTTTT. This chain uses TRBV19 with TRBJ1-4; no reliable D call. V gave up 3 bases and J gave up 0 bases, with 8 bases separating them. This CDR3 spans 15 amino acids. CDR1 and CDR2 (germline): LNHDA, SQIVND (reference sequence).

This chain uses TRBV28 with TRBJ2-6, with TRBD2 matching over 13 bases. Germline-derived CDR1 and CDR2 are MDHEN and SYDVKM. The CDR3 is made up of 18 amino acids. The V gene end was trimmed by 3 bases and the J gene end by 0 bases; junction bases not matched to a gene: 2. CDR3: CASSLTSGGTSGANVLTF. DNA of the CDR3: TGTGCCAGCAGTTTGACTAGCGGGGGGACCTCTGGGGCCAACGTCCTGACTTTC.

The rearrangement links TRBV7-9 to TRBJ1-2; perhaps TRBD1 as D (6 bases). The germline V gene has CDR1 SEHNR and CDR2 FQNEAQ (reference sequence). V gave up 3 bases and J gave up 8 bases, with 16 bases separating them. CDR3 length equals 14 residues. The CDR3 region has the DNA TGTGCCAGCAGCTTGAATCCAGGGGCCCAAGGCTACACCTTC. This sequence encodes CASSLNPGAQGYTF.

V and J are TRBV29-1 and TRBJ2-3; 11 nucleotides agree with TRBD2. The germline V gene has CDR1 SQVTM and CDR2 ANQGSEA. V lost 8 bases to trimming and J lost 2 bases; unmatched junction nucleotides: 6. CDR3 length equals 14 residues. The CDR3 nucleotides read TGCAGCCCGCGACTAGCGGGAATCACAGATACGCAGTATTTT. Protein product: CSPRLAGITDTQYF.

The V gene is TRBV24-1, the J gene TRBJ1-5, with a possible D match to TRBD1 (6 bases). Germline loops: CDR1 KGHDR, CDR2 SFDVKD. Trimming took off 2 bases at V and 1 base at J, with 8 bases between the two ends. There are 15 residues in the CDR3. CDR3 loop: CATSDSDRSNQPQHF. The CDR3 nucleotides are TGTGCCACCAGTGATTCCGACAGGAGCAATCAGCCCCAGCATTTT.

The rearrangement links TRBV18 to TRBJ1-5, with a tentative D call TRBD1 (5 bases). V shed 3 bases and J shed 5 bases, with 14 bases lying between them. This CDR3 contains 15 residues. The germline V gene has CDR1 KGHSH and CDR2 LQKENI. CDR3 DNA sequence: TGTGCCAGCTCACCTCAGGGAGGGCAGGATCAGCCCCAGCATTTT. Residues: CASSPQGGQDQPQHF. Together with reference TRBV18 and TRBJ1-5, the CDR3 gives the full variable domain: NAGVMQNPRHLVRRRGQEARLRCSPMKGHSHVYWYRQLPEEGLKFMVYLQKENIIDESGMPKERFSAEFPKEGPSILRIQQVVRGDSAAYFCASSPQGGQDQPQHFGDGTRLSIL.

V usage is TRBV6-5 and J usage is TRBJ1-4; D not resolved. Trimming stripped 8 bases from V and 6 bases from J, with 16 bases between. CDR1 is MNHEY, CDR2 SVGAGI, per germline. The CDR3 is 14 amino acids. This chain's CDR3 is CASQRPGDDEKLFF. DNA for the CDR3: TGTGCCAGCCAAAGGCCGGGTGACGATGAAAAACTGTTTTTT.

The CDR3 DNA sequence: TGCGCCAGCAGCGCGACTTTGACTAGCGGGATCAACACCGGGGAGCTGTTTTTT. This translates into CASSATLTSGINTGELFF. The chain combines TRBV5-1 with TRBJ2-2, with TRBD2 identical over 11 bases. The V gene's germline CDR1 is SGHRS and CDR2 YFSETQ. The V gene end was trimmed by 4 bases and the J gene end by 2 bases; junction bases not matched to a gene: 10. This CDR3 contains 18 residues.

The table lists this clone with a count of one. The chain recombines TRBV30 with TRBJ1-2; D ambiguous. The ends were cut back, 4 bases at V and 4 bases at J, with 10 bases in the middle. The CDR3 loop spans 12 amino acids. Germline lookup yields CDR1 GTSNPN and CDR2 SVGIG (reference sequence). The CDR3 DNA sequence: TGTGCCTGGAACGACCGGGGCTATGGCTACACCTTC. Protein sequence: CAWNDRGYGYTF.

The chain has TRBV19 and TRBJ2-7, with 7 bases that match TRBD1. Germline V gene sequence: CDR1 LNHDA, CDR2 SQIVND (reference sequence). J was trimmed by 3 bases and V by 5 bases; bases with no gene match: 10. The CDR3 totals 15 residues. DNA of the CDR3: TGTGCCAGTAGTCCCGGGACAGCGTTTGTCTACGAGCAGTACTTC. This gives the protein CASSPGTAFVYEQYF.

The chain links TRBV5-5 to TRBJ1-3; D is unresolved. Trimming took off 2 bases at V and 4 bases at J, with 13 bases between the two ends. Germline V gene lookup returns CDR1 SGHKS and CDR2 YYEKEE (reference sequence). CDR3 size: 15 residues. The CDR3 sequence is CASSFDGSIGNTIYF. In DNA form, the CDR3 reads TGTGCCAGCAGCTTTGACGGGAGTATAGGAAACACCATATATTTT.

The chain carries TRBV7-3 and TRBJ1-1, with D possibly matching TRBD1 (5 bases). V shed 4 bases and J shed 2 bases, with 8 bases lying between them. Germline V gives CDR1 SGHTA, CDR2 FQGTGA. The CDR3 consists of 13 residues. CDR3 sequence (DNA): TGTGCCAGCAGCTCAGACAGAAACACTGAAGCTTTCTTT. Translated: CASSSDRNTEAFF.

The rearrangement links TRBV15 to TRBJ2-1; 9 bases match TRBD2. The CDR3 covers 17 residues. Trimming removed 8 bases from V and 0 bases from J; junction bases left unmatched: 11. Looked up from germline, CDR1 is LNHNV and CDR2 is YYDKDF (reference sequence). DNA for the CDR3: TGTGCCACCTGGGGCCCAGCGGGGGGCAGCTCCTACAATGAGCAGTTCTTC. Protein sequence: CATWGPAGGSSYNEQFF.

The CDR3 coding sequence is TGTGCCAGCAGCTTGTCCGTTTTGTCTAGCAATGAGCAGTTCTTC. Its translation is CASSLSVLSSNEQFF. V is TRBV5-5 and J is TRBJ2-1, with D hard to call. CDR3 length: 15 amino acids. V was clipped by 1 base and J by 6 bases, with 14 bases between them. CDR1 is SGHKS, CDR2 YYEKEE, per germline (reference sequence). Drawing the rest from reference TRBV5-5 and TRBJ2-1, the complete variable domain is DAGVTQSPTHLIKTRGQQVTLRCSPISGHKSVSWYQQVLGQGPQFIFQYYEKEERGRGNFPDRFSARQFPNYSSELNVNALLLGDSALYLCASSLSVLSSNEQFFGPGTRLTVL.

The J gene is TRBJ1-5, the V gene TRBV27; a weak D match, TRBD1 (5 bases). Per the germline V gene, CDR1 is MNHEY and CDR2 is SMNVEV (reference sequence). This CDR3 spans 12 amino acids. Trimming shortened V by 2 bases and J by 11 bases, and 10 bases separated the two germline ends. The CDR3 region has the DNA TGTGCCAGCAGTTTACTAGGGGAGGCCCAGCATTTT. This codes for CASSLLGEAQHF.

The chain combines TRBV7-9 with TRBJ1-3; a possible D gene is TRBD1 (5 bases). This CDR3 has 14 amino acids. Per germline, CDR1 SEHNR and CDR2 FQNEAQ (reference sequence). V lost 5 bases and J 3 bases, leaving 11 bases between the germline ends. The CDR3 bases are TGTGCCAGCAGCCGCGACAGCCGTGGAAACACCATATATTTT. It translates to CASSRDSRGNTIYF. The whole variable domain, filled in from reference TRBV7-9 and TRBJ1-3, reads DTGVSQNPRHKITKRGQNVTFRCDPISEHNRLYWYRQTLGQGPEFLTYFQNEAQLEKSRLLSDRFSAERPKGSFSTLEIQRTEQGDSAMYLCASSRDSRGNTIYFGEGSWLTVV.

The rearrangement uses TRBV7-9 and TRBJ1-4; D ambiguous. The V and J ends lost 1 base and 7 bases respectively, with 10 bases between them. The CDR3 totals 14 residues. The V gene's germline CDR1 is SEHNR and CDR2 FQNEAQ (reference sequence). The CDR3 spells CASSLDIPGEKLFF. CDR3 DNA: TGTGCCAGCAGCTTAGATATACCCGGTGAAAAACTGTTTTTT.

The V call is TRBV24-1, the J call TRBJ1-2, with 8 bases identical to TRBD1. Germline lookup yields CDR1 KGHDR and CDR2 SFDVKD. CDR3 length: 14 residues. V shed 4 bases, J shed 4 bases, and the junction held 4 bases outside the gene matches. The CDR3 DNA follows: TGTGCCACCAGTGACCTGGACAGGGCCTATGGCTACACCTTC. It codes for CATSDLDRAYGYTF.

The chain links TRBV6-6 to TRBJ2-1; TRBD1 matches at 9 bases. The V gene end was trimmed by 6 bases and the J gene end by 4 bases; junction bases not matched to a gene: 4. The CDR3 totals 14 residues. Germline-derived CDR1 and CDR2 are MNHNY and SVGAGI (reference sequence). The CDR3 loop is CASSSGQGYNEQFF. The CDR3 nucleotides are TGTGCCAGCAGCTCTGGACAGGGGTACAATGAGCAGTTCTTC.

This chain connects TRBV15 to TRBJ2-1; TRBD2 aligns across 10 bases. The CDR3 loop spans 14 amino acids. Germline CDR1 and CDR2: LNHNV and YYDKDF (reference sequence). Losses at the gene ends were 5 bases for V and 7 bases for J; bases not matched to a gene: 5. CDR3 DNA sequence: TGTGCCACCAGCGGAGGACTAGCGGCTAATGAGCAGTTCTTC. Translated: CATSGGLAANEQFF.